The rows below give T cell receptor beta chains drawn from one sample of a study of shared clonotypes between healthy human individuals. The protocol was immunoSEQ multiplex PCR, while the TCRdb copy is restricted to in-frame clones and leaves out a portion. The profile shows over a million clones, around 78% of them singletons. Input material: memory CD4+ T cells from PBMCs. Receptors originate from a man aged 18 to 29 in good health. Some clones in this sample may be carry-over from other donors' samples. CDR3s include the opening cysteine and the closing phenylalanine or tryptophan. The D gene is left open where the match is weak. Some rows have no size entry. The others give once, few or many, or a class for an expanded clone.

TGCGCCAGCAGTGAGCCGGGACAGGGGGCAGATACGCAGTATTTT | CASSEPGQGADTQYF | TRBD1 | TRBJ2-3 | TRBV10-1 | 15 | once
TGTGCCAGCAGGCGGACAGGGGGCGCGGGCACTGAAGCTTTCTTT | CASRRTGGAGTEAFF | TRBD1 | TRBJ1-1 | TRBV6-6 | 15 | -
TGTGCCAGCAGCTTGGGAGGGGGTTCCTACGAGCAGTACTTC | CASSLGGGSYEQYF | - | TRBJ2-7 | TRBV7-6 | 14 | -
TGCAGCGTCAGACAGCATATGAACACTGAAGCTTTCTTT | CSVRQHMNTEAFF | - | TRBJ1-1 | TRBV29-1 | 13 | few
TGCGCCAGCAGCGCCCGGACTAGCGGGGCCGGGGAGCTGTTTTTT | CASSARTSGAGELFF | TRBD2 | TRBJ2-2 | TRBV4-3 | 15 | -
TGTGCCAGCAGCTCAAGGACCGGGACTAGCGGGAGTAGTGATACGCAGTATTTT | CASSSRTGTSGSSDTQYF | TRBD2 | TRBJ2-3 | TRBV5-6 | 18 | -
TGCGCCAGCAGTCCACAGGGCCTCACCGGGGAGCTGTTTTTT | CASSPQGLTGELFF | - | TRBJ2-2 | TRBV5-1 | 14 | -
TGTGCCAGCAGCCAAGACGTTCTAGCGGGGGCCGGCGAGCAGTACTTC | CASSQDVLAGAGEQYF | TRBD2 | TRBJ2-7 | TRBV4-2 | 16 | few
TGCGCCAGCAGCTTGGAGGCAGCACCAGAGACCCAGTACTTC | CASSLEAAPETQYF | - | TRBJ2-5 | TRBV5-1 | 14 | -
TGCAGCGTCCAGACCCTCTCCTACGAGCAGTACTTC | CSVQTLSYEQYF | - | TRBJ2-7 | TRBV29-1 | 12 | -
TGCGCCAGCAGCTTGGCTAGCCCAAGCTCCTACAATGAGCAGTTCTTC | CASSLASPSSYNEQFF | - | TRBJ2-1 | TRBV5-1 | 16 | -
TGTGCCAGCAGCGCGGGACTAGCGGGATTGAATGAGCAGTTCTTC | CASSAGLAGLNEQFF | TRBD2 | TRBJ2-1 | TRBV4-2 | 15 | few
TGTGCCAGCAGACGAAACAGGGACCAGCCCCAGCATTTT | CASRRNRDQPQHF | - | TRBJ1-5 | TRBV7-8 | 13 | few
TGTGCCAGTAGTAGAAGGACAGACTCCTACGAGCAGTACTTC | CASSRRTDSYEQYF | - | TRBJ2-7 | TRBV19 | 14 | -
TGCGCCAGCAGCTTGGAGGGTTGGCCAGGGGGCTCTGAAAAACTGTTTTTT | CASSLEGWPGGSEKLFF | TRBD1 | TRBJ1-4 | TRBV5-1 | 17 | -
TGCGCCAGCAGCTATCTAGCGGGATCCAGCAATGAGCAGTTCTTC | CASSYLAGSSNEQFF | TRBD2 | TRBJ2-1 | TRBV5-1 | 15 | -
TGTGCCAGCAGTCTGACAGGGGAGACCCAGTACTTC | CASSLTGETQYF | TRBD1 | TRBJ2-5 | TRBV27 | 12 | many
TGCGCCAGCAGAGGAGCGGGAGGCCCCACAAATGAGCAGTTCTTC | CASRGAGGPTNEQFF | TRBD2 | TRBJ2-1 | TRBV5-1 | 15 | once
TGTGCCAGCTCACCACCATCCCTAGACACCTACGAGCAGTACTTC | CASSPPSLDTYEQYF | - | TRBJ2-7 | TRBV18 | 15 | -
TGTGCCTGGAGTGGGGGGCTAGCGGGAGCTGACGAGCAGTACTTC | CAWSGGLAGADEQYF | TRBD2 | TRBJ2-7 | TRBV30 | 15 | -
TGTGCCAGCAGCTTATCGCGGGATTTAGATACGCAGTATTTT | CASSLSRDLDTQYF | - | TRBJ2-3 | TRBV7-2 | 14 | -
TGTGCCAGCAGCTTAAATACAGGGGCGAGAGGTGGAAAACTGTTTTTT | CASSLNTGARGGKLFF | TRBD1 | TRBJ1-4 | TRBV7-9 | 16 | few
TGTGCCAGCAGCGGACCCGGGACTAGCGGCCACGAGCAGTACTTC | CASSGPGTSGHEQYF | TRBD2 | TRBJ2-7 | TRBV7-2 | 15 | -
TGTGCCAGCAGCAAAAGGAAGAGTGCCGGGACATTACAAGAGACCCAGTACTTC | CASSKRKSAGTLQETQYF | - | TRBJ2-5 | TRBV7-9 | 18 | -
TGTGCCACCAGCGGGGCGAGCGGTGACTATGGCTACACCTTC | CATSGASGDYGYTF | - | TRBJ1-2 | TRBV15 | 14 | -
TGTGCCAGCAGACGAGGGTTGGGGACCGGGGAGCTGTTTTTT | CASRRGLGTGELFF | - | TRBJ2-2 | TRBV6-5 | 14 | -
TGTGCCAGCAGCGCCGGGGGGGGCCTAAGGCCTTCCGATGAGCAGTTCTTC | CASSAGGGLRPSDEQFF | TRBD2 | TRBJ2-1 | TRBV9 | 17 | -
TGTGCCAGCAGCGTAGGTCAAGCGGGAGGGCCATATTACAATGAGCAGTTCTTC | CASSVGQAGGPYYNEQFF | TRBD2 | TRBJ2-1 | TRBV9 | 18 | -
TGTGCCAGCAGCCAAGACAGGGGCCCCTACGAGCAGTACTTC | CASSQDRGPYEQYF | TRBD1 | TRBJ2-7 | TRBV7-2 | 14 | -
TGTGCCAGCAGCACGCAGGGACGGTATACTGAAGCTTTCTTT | CASSTQGRYTEAFF | - | TRBJ1-1 | TRBV6-1 | 14 | -
TGTGCCAGCAGCTTAGGAGGAGGAGTTGGGGAGACCCAGTACTTC | CASSLGGGVGETQYF | - | TRBJ2-5 | TRBV11-2 | 15 | -
TGTGCCAGCAGCTTAAGAATCCGGGGGGCTACTGGAAACACCATATATTTT | CASSLRIRGATGNTIYF | - | TRBJ1-3 | TRBV7-9 | 17 | -
TGTGCCAGCTCACCACCAGGGCCAAACACTGAAGCTTTCTTT | CASSPPGPNTEAFF | - | TRBJ1-1 | TRBV18 | 14 | -
TGTGCCATCAGTGAGTCGATGGTCTCCAACGACGCCTACGAGCAGTACTTC | CAISESMVSNDAYEQYF | - | TRBJ2-7 | TRBV10-3 | 17 | few
TGCGCCAGCAAGGCAGAACCCCCTAACTATGGCTACACCTTC | CASKAEPPNYGYTF | - | TRBJ1-2 | TRBV5-1 | 14 | few
TGCAGCGTTGAAGCAGGTGGGGAGACCCAGTACTTC | CSVEAGGETQYF | - | TRBJ2-5 | TRBV29-1 | 12 | few
TGTGCCAGCAGCCCCCACCTAACAGGGGGCAGGAGGAATCAGCCCCAGCATTTT | CASSPHLTGGRRNQPQHF | TRBD1 | TRBJ1-5 | TRBV7-8 | 18 | -
TGTGCCAGCTCAACCAGTCCTAGCGGAGCGAACACCGGGGAGCTGTTTTTT | CASSTSPSGANTGELFF | TRBD2 | TRBJ2-2 | TRBV18 | 17 | -
TGTGCCAGCAGCGTAGCGTGGGGGAGGTCCTACGAGCAGTACTTC | CASSVAWGRSYEQYF | - | TRBJ2-7 | TRBV9 | 15 | many
TGTGCCAGCAGCGGGGGACCGACAGGGAAAACCGGGGAGCTGTTTTTT | CASSGGPTGKTGELFF | TRBD1 | TRBJ2-2 | TRBV9 | 16 | -
TGTGCCAGCAGTTCCCTACAGGGATCTAGCACAGATACGCAGTATTTT | CASSSLQGSSTDTQYF | - | TRBJ2-3 | TRBV27 | 16 | -
TGTGCCATCAGTGATAGCAATCAGCCCCAGCATTTT | CAISDSNQPQHF | - | TRBJ1-5 | TRBV10-3 | 12 | -
TGTGCCCTGGAGCCTCGGGAGGGGGCGAACTACGAGCAGTACTTC | CALEPREGANYEQYF | - | TRBJ2-7 | TRBV30 | 15 | few
TGTGCCAGCAGCCTAGAGTCTTTTAAGGTCAGGGAAGAGACCCAGTACTTC | CASSLESFKVREETQYF | - | TRBJ2-5 | TRBV4-2 | 17 | once
TGTGCCAGCCGTACAAGGCGCCGGGCTAGCGGGAGGGCCTACGAGCAGTACTTC | CASRTRRRASGRAYEQYF | TRBD2 | TRBJ2-7 | TRBV28 | 18 | once
TGTGCCAGCAGCGTGGTTGAGGTTAGCACAGATACGCAGTATTTT | CASSVVEVSTDTQYF | - | TRBJ2-3 | TRBV11-2 | 15 | -
TGTGCCAGCAGCTTAGCGGGGGAGGTGACTGAAGCTTTCTTT | CASSLAGEVTEAFF | - | TRBJ1-1 | TRBV7-9 | 14 | few
TGCGCCAGCAGCTACGGGACAGGGAGAGGCACTGAAGCTTTCTTT | CASSYGTGRGTEAFF | TRBD1 | TRBJ1-1 | TRBV5-1 | 15 | few
TGTGCCAGCAGCCCGGACAGGGGGTTTGACGAGCAGTACTTC | CASSPDRGFDEQYF | TRBD1 | TRBJ2-7 | TRBV4-2 | 14 | -
TGCAGCGTACAAAACAATGAGCAGTTCTTC | CSVQNNEQFF | - | TRBJ2-1 | TRBV29-1 | 10 | -
TGTGCCAGCAGCTTAGTCTGGGGGAGGTTTGGGTACGAGCAGTACTTC | CASSLVWGRFGYEQYF | - | TRBJ2-7 | TRBV11-2 | 16 | -
TGTGCCTGGAGTAAACTAGCGGGAGGCGAGCAGTACTTC | CAWSKLAGGEQYF | TRBD2 | TRBJ2-7 | TRBV30 | 13 | -
TGTGCCAGTAGTGCCACATCAGATACGCAGTATTTT | CASSATSDTQYF | - | TRBJ2-3 | TRBV19 | 12 | -
TGCAGCGTTGAAGGGGGGATAGGGGGACAGGGAAGAGGAGAGACCCAGTACTTC | CSVEGGIGGQGRGETQYF | TRBD1 | TRBJ2-5 | TRBV29-1 | 18 | -
TGTGCCAGCAGTTTATGGGGGGCTGTAGCGGTAGATCAGCCCCAGCATTTT | CASSLWGAVAVDQPQHF | - | TRBJ1-5 | TRBV28 | 17 | -